Sequencing of this TCR beta chain was carried out in a study of T cells in Graves' hyperthyroidism and ophthalmopathy. Study-level results: Ophthalmopathy stood apart from stable hyperthyroidism in a 13 V-J model. Blood samples included most of the expanded thyroid clonotypes exceeding 0.001.

What was amplified from RNA transcripts were TCR beta CDR3 regions. Primed by the HTBI set, a first-round RT-PCR was run on the TCR CDR3. MiXCR was run by TCRdb on the multiplex PCR reads, yielding one entry per CDR3 protein. Of about 380,000 distinct CDR3 sequences listed, less than 20% are singletons. This CDR3 has 11 amino acids. Germline CDR1 and CDR2: MDHEN and SYDVKM. Trimming took 6 bases from V and 7 from J, leaving 9 bases between them. The sample holds many counts of this clonotype. The antigen is not known. This rearrangement joins TRBV28 to TRBJ1-2, with D unclear. The sequenced material came from blood. The receptor was isolated from a man aged 18 to 29 with Graves' ophthalmopathy. As DNA, the CDR3 is TGTGCCAGCAGACCGGACGCTGGCTACACCTTC. Translation gives CASRPDAGYTF.